This note documents a single T cell receptor beta chain sequence. Its antigen remains unidentified. In eight separate reactions per sample, cDNA was generated. TCRdb derives one entry per CDR3 protein from the 5' RACE reads, leaving out DNA. This sample contains 200,000 to 250,000 distinct CDR3 sequences. The data were obtained in a study of monozygotic twins with inflammatory bowel disease. The CDR3 covers 15 residues. Study observations and caveats: The study found lower TCRbeta diversity (inverse Simpson) in IBD patients than in healthy co-twins.

The TCR comes from a human donor with ulcerative colitis or Crohn's disease, or a healthy co-twin of an affected twin (not recorded which). This chain joins TRBV12-3 or TRBV12-4 and TRBJ2-7; lacking DNA, the TRBD2 call made by TCRdb goes unchecked. The specimen sequenced was blood. The chain's CDR3 is CASSLLPGLGYEQYF.